This T cell receptor (beta chain) was recorded in a study of cytomegalovirus exposure and HLA in healthy donors. Study overall: Early release data held 75 million to 100 million unique TCRs from HLA-typed donors. The study's findings and limits: The classifier reportedly diagnosed cytomegalovirus status with high sensitivity and specificity.

The PCR ran on 60 Vbeta and 13 Jbeta primers. Sequenced by immunoSEQ multiplex PCR; TCRdb stores in-frame clones only, minus some. The sample shows around 130,000 clones, approximately 71% of them seen only once. In the case of this clone: Its target is not known.

The CDR3 totals 15 residues. V was clipped by 5 bases and J by 10 bases, with 18 bases between them. Germline values: CDR1 SGHVS, CDR2 FQNEAQ. This chain links TRBV7-8 with TRBJ1-6, with D maybe TRBD1 (6 bases). The clonotype was recovered from a woman aged 60 to 75 in good health and CMV-seronegative. Material for sequencing was PBMCs. The CDR3 loop reads CASSASQGLGSPLHF. In nucleotides, the CDR3 is TGTGCCAGCAGCGCATCACAGGGTCTCGGATCACCCCTCCACTTT.